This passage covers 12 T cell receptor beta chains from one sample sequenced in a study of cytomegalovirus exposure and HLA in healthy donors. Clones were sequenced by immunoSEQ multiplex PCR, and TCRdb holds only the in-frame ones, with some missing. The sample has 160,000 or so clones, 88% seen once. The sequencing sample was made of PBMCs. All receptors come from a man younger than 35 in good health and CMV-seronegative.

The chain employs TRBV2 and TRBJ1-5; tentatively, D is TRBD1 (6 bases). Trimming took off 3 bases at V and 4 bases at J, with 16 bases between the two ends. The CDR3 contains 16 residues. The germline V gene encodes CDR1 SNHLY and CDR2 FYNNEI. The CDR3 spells CASSDVGGPSNQPQHF. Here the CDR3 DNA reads TGTGCCAGCAGTGATGTCGGGGGGCCCTCTAATCAGCCCCAGCATTTT.

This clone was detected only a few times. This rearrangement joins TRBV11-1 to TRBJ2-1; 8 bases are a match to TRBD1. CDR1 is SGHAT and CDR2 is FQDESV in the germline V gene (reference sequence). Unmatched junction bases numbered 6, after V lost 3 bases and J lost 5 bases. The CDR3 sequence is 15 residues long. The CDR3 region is CASSFRWTGNNEQFF. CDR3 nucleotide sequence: TGTGCCAGCAGCTTTCGGTGGACAGGGAACAATGAGCAGTTCTTC.

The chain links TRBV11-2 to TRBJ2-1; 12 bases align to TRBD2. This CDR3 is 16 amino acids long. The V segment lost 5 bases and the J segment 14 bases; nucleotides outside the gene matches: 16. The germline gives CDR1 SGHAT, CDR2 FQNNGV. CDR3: CASSTTLAGGRPLKFF. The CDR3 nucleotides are TGTGCCAGCAGCACCACACTAGCGGGGGGTCGACCGCTAAAGTTCTTC.

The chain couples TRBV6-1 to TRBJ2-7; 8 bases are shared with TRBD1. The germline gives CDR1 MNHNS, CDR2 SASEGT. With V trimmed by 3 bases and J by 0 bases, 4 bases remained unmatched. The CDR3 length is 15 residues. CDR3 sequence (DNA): TGTGCCAGCAGTGAGCGGACAGGGCTCTCCTACGAGCAGTACTTC. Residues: CASSERTGLSYEQYF.

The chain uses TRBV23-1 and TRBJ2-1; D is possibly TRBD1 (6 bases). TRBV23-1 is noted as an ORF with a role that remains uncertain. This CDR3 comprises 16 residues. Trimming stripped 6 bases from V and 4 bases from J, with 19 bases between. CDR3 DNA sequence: TGCGCCAGCAGCTTCCCCCCGACAGGCATGTACAATGAGCAGTTCTTC. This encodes CASSFPPTGMYNEQFF.

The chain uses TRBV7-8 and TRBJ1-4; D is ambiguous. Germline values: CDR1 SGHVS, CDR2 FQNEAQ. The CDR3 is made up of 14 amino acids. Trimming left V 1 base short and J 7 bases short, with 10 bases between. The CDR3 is CASSLVEYGEKLFF. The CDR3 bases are TGTGCCAGCAGCTTAGTCGAGTACGGTGAAAAACTGTTTTTT.

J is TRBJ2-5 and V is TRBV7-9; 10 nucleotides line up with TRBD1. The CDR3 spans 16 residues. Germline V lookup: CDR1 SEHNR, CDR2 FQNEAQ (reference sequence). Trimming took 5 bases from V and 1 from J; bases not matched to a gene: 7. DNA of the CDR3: TGTGCCAGCAGCATGGGGACAGGGGCTTTCCAAGAGACCCAGTACTTC. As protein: CASSMGTGAFQETQYF.

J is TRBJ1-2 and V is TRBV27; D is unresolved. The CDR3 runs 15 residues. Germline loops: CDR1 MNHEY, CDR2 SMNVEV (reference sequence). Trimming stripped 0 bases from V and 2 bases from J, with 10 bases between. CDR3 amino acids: CASSLSFGLNYGYTF. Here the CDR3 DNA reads TGTGCCAGCAGTTTATCGTTCGGGTTGAACTATGGCTACACCTTC.

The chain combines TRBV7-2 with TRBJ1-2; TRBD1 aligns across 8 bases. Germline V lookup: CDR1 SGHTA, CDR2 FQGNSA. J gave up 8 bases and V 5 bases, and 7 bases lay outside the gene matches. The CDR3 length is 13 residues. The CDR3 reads CASSPDRVRGYTF. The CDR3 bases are TGTGCCAGCAGCCCGGACAGGGTTCGGGGCTACACCTTC.

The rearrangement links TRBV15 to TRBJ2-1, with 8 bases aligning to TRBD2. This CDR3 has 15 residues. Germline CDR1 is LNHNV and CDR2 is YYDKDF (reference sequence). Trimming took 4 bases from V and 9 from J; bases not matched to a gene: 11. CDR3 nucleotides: TGTGCCACCAGCATTGATAGCGGGAAATCTGTTGAGCAGTTCTTC. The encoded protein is CATSIDSGKSVEQFF.

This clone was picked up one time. CDR3 DNA sequence: TGTGCCACCAGCAGGACTAGCGGATTCTACTACGAGCAGTACTTC. Its protein product is CATSRTSGFYYEQYF. The chain recombines TRBV15 with TRBJ2-7; 9 nucleotides line up with TRBD2. CDR1 is LNHNV and CDR2 is YYDKDF in the germline V gene (reference sequence). J lost 3 bases, V lost 3 bases, and 6 bases had no gene match. The CDR3 has 15 residues. Supplemented by reference TRBV15 and TRBJ2-7, the full variable domain reads DAMVIQNPRYQVTQFGKPVTLSCSQTLNHNVMYWYQQKSSQAPKLLFHYYDKDFNNEADTPDNFQSRRPNTSFCFLDIRSPGLGDTAMYLCATSRTSGFYYEQYFGPGTRLTVT.

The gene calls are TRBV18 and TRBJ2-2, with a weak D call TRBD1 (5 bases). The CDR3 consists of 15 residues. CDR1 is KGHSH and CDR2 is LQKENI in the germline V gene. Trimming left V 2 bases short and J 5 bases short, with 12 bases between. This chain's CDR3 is CASSPVQGRTGELFF. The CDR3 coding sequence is TGTGCCAGCTCACCAGTCCAGGGAAGAACCGGGGAGCTGTTTTTT.